What follows are 16 T cell receptor beta chains derived from one specimen sequenced in a study of cytomegalovirus exposure and HLA in healthy donors. PCR amplification relied on 60 Vbeta primers (plus 13 Jbeta primers). Profiling relied on immunoSEQ multiplex PCR, and the TCRdb table lists in-frame clones only, not all of them. The sample comprises 55,000 to 65,000 clones, roughly 80% of which are singletons, and approximately 3.5% rests with the top ten. The sample was PBMCs. Receptors originate from a woman between 40 and 55 years old in good health and CMV-seronegative.

The chain has TRBV18 and TRBJ2-7; D possibly corresponds to TRBD2 (5 bases). The CDR3 has 13 amino acids. Germline V gene data show CDR1 as KGHSH and CDR2 as LQKENI. V was trimmed by 2 bases and J by 3 bases, leaving 8 bases between them. This CDR3 is CASSPAGSYEQYF. CDR3 DNA sequence: TGTGCCAGCTCACCAGCGGGCAGCTACGAGCAGTACTTC.

V gene TRBV27 combines with J gene TRBJ1-1; D is perhaps TRBD1 (6 bases). The germline CDR1 and CDR2 sequences are MNHEY and SMNVEV (reference sequence). V lost 5 bases and J 0 bases, leaving 10 bases between the germline ends. The CDR3 consists of 14 residues. CDR3 sequence reads: CASSVGTMNTEAFF. The DNA for the CDR3 is TGTGCCAGCAGTGTCGGGACAATGAACACTGAAGCTTTCTTT.

The chain has TRBV2 and TRBJ1-4; 10 bases fit TRBD1. Looked up from germline, CDR1 is SNHLY and CDR2 is FYNNEI. This CDR3 spans 14 amino acids. Germline trimming cut 6 bases from V and 5 bases from J; bases unmatched to any gene: 3. This chain's CDR3 is CASRRGQGNEKLFF. In DNA, the CDR3 is TGTGCCAGCAGGAGGGGACAGGGGAATGAAAAACTGTTTTTT.

This chain uses TRBV27 with TRBJ2-5, with no clear D. V lost 0 bases and J 5 bases, leaving 7 bases between the germline ends. Germline CDR1 is MNHEY and CDR2 is SMNVEV (reference sequence). The CDR3 length is 13 residues. The CDR3 reads CASSLSRAETQYF. CDR3 in DNA: TGTGCCAGCAGTTTATCTCGCGCGGAGACCCAGTACTTC.

The rearrangement uses TRBV18 and TRBJ1-1, with D perhaps matching TRBD1 (5 bases). V lost 6 bases to trimming and J lost 1 base, with 12 bases between them. CDR3 length: 14 residues. The germline gives CDR1 KGHSH, CDR2 LQKENI. CDR3 bases: TGTGCCAGCTCCCTAGGGGCCCAGAACACTGAAGCTTTCTTT. Its translation: CASSLGAQNTEAFF.

This chain connects TRBV29-1 to TRBJ2-1, with TRBD1 identical over 8 bases. V trimming: 4 bases; J trimming: 5 bases; junction bases outside the gene matches: 4. This CDR3 comprises 13 residues. Germline values: CDR1 SQVTM, CDR2 ANQGSEA. CDR3 region: CSVVLQGDNEQFF. The CDR3, as DNA: TGCAGCGTTGTCTTACAGGGGGACAATGAGCAGTTCTTC.

This chain joins TRBV5-4 and TRBJ2-2, with TRBD2 matching 8 bases. V lost 0 bases and J lost 4; bases outside the gene matches: 8. This CDR3 region has 17 residues. CDR1 is SGHNT, CDR2 YYREEE, per germline (reference sequence). CDR3 sequence reads: CASSLGGLGGGTGELFF. CDR3 DNA sequence: TGTGCCAGCAGCTTGGGGGGACTAGGAGGCGGCACCGGGGAGCTGTTTTTT.

J is TRBJ2-1 and V is TRBV9; 9 bases fit TRBD2. The CDR3 covers 17 residues. Trimming at V came to 0 bases and at J to 3 bases, leaving 7 bases not matched to a gene. Germline lookup yields CDR1 SGDLS and CDR2 YYNGEE. The CDR3 region has the DNA TGTGCCAGCAGCGTAGATCAAGGGACTAGCAGCTACAATGAGCAGTTCTTC. This codes for CASSVDQGTSSYNEQFF.

The J gene is TRBJ2-7, the V gene TRBV5-6; 10 positions agree with TRBD2. With 0 bases clipped from V and 3 bases from J, the junction kept 6 bases outside the gene matches. Germline V gives CDR1 SGHDT, CDR2 YYEEEE. The CDR3 is made up of 16 amino acids. The CDR3 DNA follows: TGTGCCAGCAGCTTGGCCAGACTAGCGGGTGTCTACGAGCAGTACTTC. Translation: CASSLARLAGVYEQYF.

The chain combines TRBV7-3 with TRBJ2-1, with 7 bases fitting TRBD1. There are 14 residues in the CDR3. V lost 5 bases, J lost 4 bases, and 5 bases stayed unmatched. Germline loops: CDR1 SGHTA, CDR2 FQGTGA. The CDR3 reads CASSGRDSYNEQFF. The CDR3 DNA sequence: TGTGCCAGCAGCGGACGGGACAGTTACAATGAGCAGTTCTTC.

The chain is built from TRBV25-1 and TRBJ2-5; 9 bases match TRBD2. This CDR3 spans 18 amino acids. The V and J ends lost 1 base and 4 bases, in that order; junction bases with no gene match: 13. Germline V gives CDR1 MGHDK, CDR2 SYGVNS. The CDR3 here is CASSESGLAGSRGETQYF. The CDR3 nucleotides are TGTGCCAGCAGTGAATCGGGGCTAGCGGGGTCCCGGGGAGAGACCCAGTACTTC.

This clone was seen a few times. The chain joins TRBV30 to TRBJ1-1; no reliable D call. Between the trimmed V and J ends, which lost 4 bases and 0 bases, there was a span of 9 bases. This CDR3 contains 13 residues. Germline CDR1 reads GTSNPN; CDR2 reads SVGIG (reference sequence). The CDR3 region is CAWKRTLNTEAFF. The DNA of the CDR3 is TGTGCCTGGAAGAGAACCTTGAACACTGAAGCTTTCTTT.

Details on this clone: One end of the junction varies from germline; a read error may be responsible. The chain employs TRBV6-5 and TRBJ1-2, with a possible D match to TRBD1 (5 bases). Germline V gives CDR1 MNHEY, CDR2 SVGAGI. This CDR3 is 14 amino acids long. The CDR3 DNA sequence: TGTGCCAACAGTAGAACAGGTTTATCCTATGGCTACACCTTC. Its protein is CANSRTGLSYGYTF.

This clone has just one count. The V gene is TRBV18, the J gene TRBJ2-2, with 9 positions matching TRBD1. The trim removed 0 bases at V and 3 bases at J, leaving 5 bases unmatched. Per germline, CDR1 KGHSH and CDR2 LQKENI. The CDR3 is 17 residues long. This CDR3 is CASSPPSGTGYTGELFF. The CDR3 DNA sequence: TGTGCCAGCTCACCACCGTCGGGGACAGGGTACACCGGGGAGCTGTTTTTT.

J is TRBJ1-2 and V is TRBV7-2, with D perhaps TRBD1 (5 bases). This CDR3 is 14 amino acids long. The germline V and J ends were trimmed by 1 base and 8 bases, with 14 bases remaining between them. CDR1 SGHTA and CDR2 FQGNSA come from the germline V gene. CDR3 coding DNA: TGTGCCAGCAGCTTAGTAGCAGGGCTGCGCGGCTACACCTTC. It specifies CASSLVAGLRGYTF.

The V call is TRBV19, the J call TRBJ2-7; a possible D gene is TRBD2 (6 bases). V shed 3 bases and J shed 4 bases, with 13 bases lying between them. Germline loops: CDR1 LNHDA, CDR2 SQIVND (reference sequence). This CDR3 has 14 residues. The CDR3 spells CASSIVAGTYEQYF. In DNA, the CDR3 is TGTGCCAGTAGTATCGTGGCGGGGACGTACGAGCAGTACTTC.